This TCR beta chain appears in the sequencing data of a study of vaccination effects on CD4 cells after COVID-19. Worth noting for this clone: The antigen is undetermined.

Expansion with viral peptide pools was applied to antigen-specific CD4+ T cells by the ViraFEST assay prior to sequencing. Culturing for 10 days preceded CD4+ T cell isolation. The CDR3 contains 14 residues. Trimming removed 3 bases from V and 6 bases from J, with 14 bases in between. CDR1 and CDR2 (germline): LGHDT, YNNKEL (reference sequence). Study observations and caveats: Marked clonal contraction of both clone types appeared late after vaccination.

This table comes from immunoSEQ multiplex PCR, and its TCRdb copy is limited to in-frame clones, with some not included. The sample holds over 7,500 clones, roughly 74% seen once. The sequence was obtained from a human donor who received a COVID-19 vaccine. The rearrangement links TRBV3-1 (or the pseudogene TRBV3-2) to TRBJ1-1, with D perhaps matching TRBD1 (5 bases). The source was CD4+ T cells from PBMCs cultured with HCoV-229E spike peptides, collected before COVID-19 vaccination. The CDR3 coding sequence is TGTGCCAGCAGCCAGATCGCGGGACCAGCTGAAGCTTTCTTT. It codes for CASSQIAGPAEAFF.